The clone carrying this T cell receptor (beta chain) has more than one count but fewer than ten. The antigen is unknown. Joint extraction of RNA and DNA used about 17-31 mg of bulk tissue that was unsorted. The cohort consisted of patients whose primary liver carcinoma was surgically resected. No treatment had been given to the patients, who were chronically infected with HBV. Five separate regions were sampled from each tumor. The data stem from a study of tumor-infiltrating lymphocytes in primary liver carcinoma. Findings and caveats of the study: A significantly higher top-250-clone fraction was found in tumors than in blood (p = 0.039).

Total RNA (roughly 530 ng) served as template for TCR beta cDNA synthesis primed by a constant-region primer. Libraries covering TCR beta were generated through three nested multiplex PCR rounds (using a slightly modified ARM-PCR). Running 9 to 10 cycles apiece, the first two PCR rounds relied on TRBV1-TRBV30 forward primers together with a C-beta reverse primer. MiXCR, run by TCRdb on the multiplex PCR reads, gives a single entry per CDR3 protein. Here the sample spans approximately 100,000 distinct CDR3 sequences, around 73% being singletons. Germline CDR1 reads GTSNPN; CDR2 reads SVGIG (reference sequence). Trimming cost V 0 bases and J 4 bases; bases outside gene matches: 5. This CDR3 region has 15 residues.

The origin of this receptor is an older woman with primary liver carcinoma and hepatitis B virus infection. The V call is TRBV30, the J call TRBJ2-3; 9 bases align to TRBD1. The sample taken for sequencing was liver tumor tissue from sampling region 2. Specified subset: tumor region T2, inferior pole. As DNA, the CDR3 is TGTGCCTGGAGTGTACTGGGACAGGGCGCAGATACGCAGTATTTT. It codes for CAWSVLGQGADTQYF.